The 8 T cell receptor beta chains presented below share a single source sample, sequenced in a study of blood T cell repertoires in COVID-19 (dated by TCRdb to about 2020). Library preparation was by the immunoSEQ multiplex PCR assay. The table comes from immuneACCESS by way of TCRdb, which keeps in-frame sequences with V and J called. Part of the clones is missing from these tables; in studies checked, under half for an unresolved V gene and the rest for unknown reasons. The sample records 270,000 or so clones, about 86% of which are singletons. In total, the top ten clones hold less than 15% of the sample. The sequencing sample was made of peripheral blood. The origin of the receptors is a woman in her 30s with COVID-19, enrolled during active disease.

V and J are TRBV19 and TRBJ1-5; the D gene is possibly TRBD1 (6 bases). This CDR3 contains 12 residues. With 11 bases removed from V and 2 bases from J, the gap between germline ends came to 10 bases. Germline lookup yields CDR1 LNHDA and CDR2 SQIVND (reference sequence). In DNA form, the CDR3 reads TGTGCCCAAGGGGGTGGCAATCAGCCCCAGCATTTT. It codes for CAQGGGNQPQHF.

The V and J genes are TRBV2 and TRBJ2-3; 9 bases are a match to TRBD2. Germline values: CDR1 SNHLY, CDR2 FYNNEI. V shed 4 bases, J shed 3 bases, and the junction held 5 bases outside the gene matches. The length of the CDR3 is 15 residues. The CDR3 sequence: CASSAGLAGTDTQYF. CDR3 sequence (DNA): TGTGCCAGCAGTGCGGGACTAGCCGGGACAGATACGCAGTATTTT.

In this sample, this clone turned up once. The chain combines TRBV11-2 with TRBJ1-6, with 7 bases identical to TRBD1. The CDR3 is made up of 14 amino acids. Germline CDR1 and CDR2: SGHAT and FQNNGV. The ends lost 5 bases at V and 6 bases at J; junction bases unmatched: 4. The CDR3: CASSPGTANSPLHF. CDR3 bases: TGTGCCAGCAGCCCCGGGACAGCTAATTCACCCCTCCACTTT. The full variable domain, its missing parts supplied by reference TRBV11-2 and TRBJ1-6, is EAGVAQSPRYKIIEKRQSVAFWCNPISGHATLYWYQQILGQGPKLLIQFQNNGVVDDSQLPKDRFSAERLKGVDSTLKIQPAKLEDSAVYLCASSPGTANSPLHFGNGTRLTVT.

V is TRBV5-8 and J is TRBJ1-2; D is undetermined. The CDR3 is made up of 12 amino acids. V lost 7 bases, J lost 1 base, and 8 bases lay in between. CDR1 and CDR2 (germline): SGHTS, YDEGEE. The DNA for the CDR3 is TGTGCCAGCGGGAGACGTAACTATGGCTACACCTTC. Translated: CASGRRNYGYTF.

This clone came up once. The CDR3 sequence: CASSLVGLATGREQFF. The DNA for the CDR3 is TGTGCCAGCAGCTTGGTGGGACTAGCGACCGGACGGGAGCAGTTCTTC. The V gene is TRBV5-4, the J gene TRBJ2-1; 10 positions match TRBD2. V was pared by 0 bases and J by 10 bases, with 10 bases of the junction left unmatched. Germline CDR1 reads SGHNT; CDR2 reads YYREEE (reference sequence). There are 16 residues in the CDR3.

As DNA, the CDR3 is TGTGCCAGCAGCCCACAGGGGGCGACTGGCTACACCTTC. Its translation is CASSPQGATGYTF. The chain is built from TRBV5-6 and TRBJ1-2; 9 bases map to TRBD1. The germline V gene has CDR1 SGHDT and CDR2 YYEEEE. The V and J ends lost 4 bases and 7 bases, in that order; junction bases with no gene match: 5. This CDR3 contains 13 residues.

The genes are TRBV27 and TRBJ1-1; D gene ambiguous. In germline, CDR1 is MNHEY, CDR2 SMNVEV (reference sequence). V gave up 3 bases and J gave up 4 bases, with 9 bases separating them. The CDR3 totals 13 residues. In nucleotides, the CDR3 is TGTGCCAGCAGTTTTTATTCCGTCACTGAAGCTTTCTTT. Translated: CASSFYSVTEAFF.

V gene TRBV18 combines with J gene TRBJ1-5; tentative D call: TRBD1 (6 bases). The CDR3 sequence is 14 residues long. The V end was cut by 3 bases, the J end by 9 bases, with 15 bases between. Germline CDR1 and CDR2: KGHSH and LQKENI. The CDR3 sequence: CASSPSTRGGPQHF. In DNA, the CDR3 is TGTGCCAGCTCACCTTCTACCAGGGGTGGGCCCCAGCATTTT.